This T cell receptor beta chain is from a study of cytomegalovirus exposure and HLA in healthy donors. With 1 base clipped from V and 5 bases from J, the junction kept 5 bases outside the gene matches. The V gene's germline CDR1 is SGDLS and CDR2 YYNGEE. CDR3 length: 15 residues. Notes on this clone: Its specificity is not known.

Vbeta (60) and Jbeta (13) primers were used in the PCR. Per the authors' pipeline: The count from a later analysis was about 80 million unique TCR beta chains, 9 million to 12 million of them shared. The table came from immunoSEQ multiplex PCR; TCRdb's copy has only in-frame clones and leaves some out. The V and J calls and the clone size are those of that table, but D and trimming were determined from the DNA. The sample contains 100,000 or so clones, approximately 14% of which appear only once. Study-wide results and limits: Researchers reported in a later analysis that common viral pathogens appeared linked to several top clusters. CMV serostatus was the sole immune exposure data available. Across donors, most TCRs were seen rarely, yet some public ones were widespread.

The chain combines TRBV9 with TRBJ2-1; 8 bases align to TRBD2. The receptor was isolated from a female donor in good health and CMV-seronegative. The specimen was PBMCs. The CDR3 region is CASSVMSGGDNEQFF. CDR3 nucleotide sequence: TGTGCCAGCAGCGTAATGTCGGGGGGGGACAATGAGCAGTTCTTC.